Listed here are 15 T cell receptor beta chains from one sample, sequenced in a study of graft-versus-host responses after intestinal transplantation. Using immunoSEQ multiplex PCR, the repertoire was profiled, and TCRdb retains in-frame clones only, with some absent. Of tens of thousands of clones listed, roughly 89% are singletons. This material consisted of PBMCs, taken roughly 680 days after intestinal transplant. The receptors originated from a human patient who received an intestinal transplant, so some T cells may come from the graft donor.

Comments on this clone: The identical CDR3 is also encoded by other nucleotide sequences in the sample. The chain has TRBV4-2 and TRBJ1-2; 7 nucleotides agree with TRBD1. The CDR3 extends over 16 amino acids. CDR1 and CDR2 from the germline V gene are LGHNA and YNFKEQ. V trimming: 0 bases; J trimming: 8 bases; junction bases outside the gene matches: 12. CDR3 residues: CASSQDTARTGYGYTF. CDR3 nucleotides: TGTGCCAGCAGCCAAGATACGGCCCGGACAGGCTACGGCTACACCTTC.

The rearrangement uses TRBV9 and TRBJ2-3, with 12 bases fitting TRBD2. The V gene's germline CDR1 is SGDLS and CDR2 YYNGEE. This CDR3 region has 15 residues. The V gene end was trimmed by 3 bases and the J gene end by 7 bases; junction bases not matched to a gene: 6. The CDR3 spells CASSETSGGLNTQYF. In DNA form, the CDR3 reads TGTGCCAGCAGCGAAACTAGCGGGGGGCTGAATACGCAGTATTTT.

The V gene is TRBV27, the J gene TRBJ2-1; 11 nucleotides align to TRBD2. With 2 bases clipped from V and 4 bases from J, the junction kept 4 bases outside the gene matches. The CDR3 loop spans 16 amino acids. From germline, CDR1 is MNHEY and CDR2 SMNVEV (reference sequence). The CDR3 loop reads CASSLTSGGEYNEQFF. The CDR3 DNA follows: TGTGCCAGCAGTTTAACTAGCGGGGGCGAATACAATGAGCAGTTCTTC.

The chain employs TRBV5-5 and TRBJ2-7; the D gene could be TRBD1 or TRBD2 (5 bases each). Germline CDR1 and CDR2: SGHKS and YYEKEE (reference sequence). The CDR3 has 14 residues. V lost 6 bases and J lost 7, with 20 bases in between. CDR3 sequence reads: CASTTEEGAREQYF. DNA of the CDR3: TGTGCCAGCACCACGGAGGAAGGGGCGCGTGAGCAGTACTTC.

The chain is built from TRBV5-5 and TRBJ2-2, with a tentative D call TRBD2 (5 bases). Trimming stripped 6 bases from V and 5 bases from J, with 14 bases between. CDR1 and CDR2 from the germline V gene are SGHKS and YYEKEE (reference sequence). The CDR3 extends over 14 amino acids. CDR3 protein: CASTQVSGTGELFF. DNA for the CDR3: TGTGCCAGCACCCAAGTGTCGGGGACCGGGGAGCTGTTTTTT.

As regards this clone: The same CDR3 is also encoded by other DNA sequences in this sample. The rearrangement links TRBV19 to TRBJ2-7; D not certain. This CDR3 has 11 residues. Looked up from germline, CDR1 is LNHDA and CDR2 is SQIVND (reference sequence). V gave up 3 bases and J gave up 4 bases, with 4 bases separating them. CDR3 residues: CASSIGYEQYF. CDR3 bases: TGTGCCAGTAGTATTGGATACGAGCAGTACTTC.

Of note for this clone: Germline and junction disagree at one end, which may indicate a read error. The chain combines TRBV27 with TRBJ1-3; D remains ambiguous. Per germline, CDR1 MNHEY and CDR2 SMNVEV (reference sequence). The CDR3 has 15 amino acids. For the CDR3, the DNA is TGTGCCAGCATGGGCCCAAGCCCCCTCTGGAAACACCATATATTT. Translating gives CASMGPSPLWKHHIF.

About this clone itself: The same CDR3 is also encoded by other DNA sequences in this sample. V gene TRBV7-9 combines with J gene TRBJ2-7; a weak D match, TRBD2 (5 bases). CDR3 length equals 13 residues. Germline CDR1 reads SEHNR; CDR2 reads FQNEAQ (reference sequence). The V end lost 5 bases, the J end lost 4 bases, and 12 bases lay between the germline ends. DNA of the CDR3: TGTGCCAGCAGCCTAAGCGGTCCTTACGAGCAGTACTTC. This encodes CASSLSGPYEQYF. The complete variable domain, with remaining parts taken from reference TRBV7-9 and TRBJ2-7, reads DTGVSQNPRHKITKRGQNVTFRCDPISEHNRLYWYRQTLGQGPEFLTYFQNEAQLEKSRLLSDRFSAERPKGSFSTLEIQRTEQGDSAMYLCASSLSGPYEQYFGPGTRLTVT.

J is TRBJ2-3 and V is TRBV6-1; maybe TRBD2 (6 bases). Germline assignment: CDR1 MNHNS and CDR2 SASEGT. This CDR3 region has 15 residues. V lost 0 bases to trimming and J lost 7 bases, with 14 bases between them. In DNA, the CDR3 is TGTGCCAGCAGTGAAGCTCACGGCAGGGACTATACGCAGTATTTT. It translates to CASSEAHGRDYTQYF.

The chain uses TRBV27 and TRBJ1-2; no clear D gene. V was shortened by 8 bases and J by 7 bases, with 14 bases between the two germline ends. Germline V gives CDR1 MNHEY, CDR2 SMNVEV (reference sequence). This CDR3 is built from 12 residues. As DNA, the CDR3 is TGTGCCAGCCGGACTTCGGAGGTTGGCTACACCTTC. Translating it yields CASRTSEVGYTF.

This sequence joins TRBV4-1 and TRBJ2-6, with D uncertain. V lost 0 bases and J 2 bases, leaving 2 bases between the germline ends. CDR1 MGHRA and CDR2 YSYEKL come from the germline V gene. The CDR3 is 14 amino acids. The CDR3 coding sequence is TGCGCCAGCAGCCAAGACCCTGGGGCCAACGTCCTGACTTTC. Translation gives CASSQDPGANVLTF.

CDR3 amino acids: CASIPEWGRGGDTEAFF. As DNA, the CDR3 is TGTGCCAGCATCCCGGAGTGGGGCAGGGGAGGGGACACTGAAGCTTTCTTT. The J gene is TRBJ1-1, the V gene TRBV5-4, with D possibly TRBD1 on 6 matching bases. Trimming pared 6 bases from V and 3 bases from J, leaving 24 bases between. The CDR3 is 17 amino acids. Germline values: CDR1 SGHNT, CDR2 YYREEE (reference sequence).

This clone was detected only once. CDR3 in DNA: TGTGCCAGCAGTGAATTTAGTCCCCCGGGACAGGGAGCTAAAAACATTCAGTACTTC. Protein sequence: CASSEFSPPGQGAKNIQYF. The J gene is TRBJ2-4, the V gene TRBV6-1, with 9 bases lining up with TRBD1. Trimming took 2 bases from V and 4 from J; bases not matched to a gene: 15. This CDR3 region has 19 residues. Germline-derived CDR1 and CDR2 are MNHNS and SASEGT.

V is TRBV7-2 and J is TRBJ2-7, with D unclear. CDR1 and CDR2 (germline): SGHTA, FQGNSA. The CDR3 length is 12 residues. The ends were cut back, 3 bases at V and 4 bases at J, with 7 bases in the middle. In nucleotides, the CDR3 is TGTGCCAGCAGCTTTTTCGGGTACGAGCAGTACTTC. This codes for CASSFFGYEQYF.

The table lists this clone with a count of one. The chain couples TRBV6-5 to TRBJ1-2; no clear D gene. Trimming left V 5 bases short and J 2 bases short, with 9 bases between. The CDR3 is made up of 13 amino acids. Germline V lookup: CDR1 MNHEY, CDR2 SVGAGI. The CDR3 DNA is TGTGCCAGCAGTCGTGCGGGGAACTATGGCTACACCTTC. Its translation is CASSRAGNYGYTF.